These 25 T cell receptor beta chains came from one sample sequenced in a study of memory CD4+ T cells and cytomegalovirus serostatus. Profiling relied on immunoSEQ multiplex PCR, and the TCRdb table lists in-frame clones only, not all of them. The table lists about 56,000 clones, about 80% of them singletons. The sort gate was single viable CD3+CD4+CD8-CD45RO+ cells for memory CD4+ T cells. The sequenced sample consisted of memory CD4+ T cells from blood. The receptors originated from an adult in good health and CMV-seronegative.

With respect to this clone: The same CDR3 is also encoded by other DNA sequences in this sample. This chain uses TRBV7-9 with TRBJ2-3, with 8 nucleotides matching TRBD2. V dropped 5 bases and J dropped 4; count of bases not matched to a gene: 8. The CDR3 is 15 residues long. The V gene's germline CDR1 is SEHNR and CDR2 FQNEAQ (reference sequence). The CDR3 sequence: CASSLRGGRADTQYF. CDR3 nucleotide sequence: TGTGCCAGCAGCCTCCGGGGGGGCAGGGCAGATACGCAGTATTTT.

This sequence joins TRBV28 and TRBJ2-2; D gene ambiguous. The germline CDR1 and CDR2 sequences are MDHEN and SYDVKM. The ends were cut back, 2 bases at V and 6 bases at J, with 10 bases in the middle. CDR3 size: 14 residues. CDR3 in amino acids: CASSLSAKAGELFF. The CDR3 bases are TGTGCCAGCAGTTTAAGCGCCAAAGCCGGGGAGCTGTTTTTT.

This clone was observed once. The chain links TRBV19 to TRBJ2-7; maybe TRBD2 (5 bases). This CDR3 has 14 amino acids. The V gene lost 7 bases and the J gene lost 1 base, with 14 bases spanning the gap. In germline, CDR1 is LNHDA, CDR2 SQIVND (reference sequence). DNA for the CDR3: TGTGCCAGTACTCACCGGTCGGGATCCTACGAGCAGTACTTC. This gives the protein CASTHRSGSYEQYF.

The chain is built from TRBV12-1 and TRBJ2-5; the table names TRBD1, a call not compared with the DNA. TRBV12-1 is noted as a pseudogene. The CDR3 spans 14 residues. CDR3 amino acids: CASSLTGIKETQYF. CDR3 DNA: TGTGCCAGCAGCTTAACAGGGATCAAGGAGACCCAGTACTTC.

This clone was seen only a few times. This chain links TRBV5-4 with TRBJ2-2; D perhaps matches TRBD2 (6 bases). Trimming cost V 4 bases and J 3 bases, with 13 bases left between them. CDR3 length equals 15 residues. Per the germline V gene, CDR1 is SGHNT and CDR2 is YYREEE (reference sequence). CDR3 sequence (DNA): TGTGCCAGCAGCCCCGGGACGGGAGACACCGGGGAGCTGTTTTTT. Protein product: CASSPGTGDTGELFF.

The CDR3 nucleotides read TGCGCCAGCAGCCAAGAAATAGCGGCTAGCGGTTACAATGAGCAGTTCTTC. As protein: CASSQEIAASGYNEQFF. This rearrangement joins TRBV4-3 to TRBJ2-1; 7 bases are a match to TRBD2. Germline CDR1 reads LGHNA; CDR2 reads YSLEER. CDR3 length: 17 residues. The ends lost 0 bases at V and 4 bases at J; junction bases unmatched: 9.

The V gene is TRBV28, the J gene TRBJ1-4; TRBD1 matches at 8 bases. Germline trimming cut 4 bases from V and 5 bases from J; bases unmatched to any gene: 3. CDR1 and CDR2 (germline): MDHEN, SYDVKM. The CDR3 spans 14 residues. The CDR3 region is CASSSGQENEKLFF. CDR3 nucleotide sequence: TGTGCCAGCAGTTCGGGACAGGAAAATGAAAAACTGTTTTTT.

J is TRBJ2-2 and V is TRBV1; the table assigns TRBD1, which was not confirmed against the DNA. TRBV1 counts as a pseudogene. The CDR3 runs to 14 residues. CDR3 amino acids: CTSSPDRGSGELFF. CDR3 DNA: TGCACCAGCAGCCCGGACAGGGGGTCCGGGGAGCTGTTTTTT.

The rearrangement links TRBV7-9 to TRBJ1-2; D is ambiguous. Looked up from germline, CDR1 is SEHNR and CDR2 is FQNEAQ (reference sequence). V lost 5 bases, J lost 7 bases, and 14 bases lay in between. The CDR3 extends over 13 amino acids. CDR3 sequence: CASSPVAGIGYTF. In nucleotides, the CDR3 is TGTGCCAGCAGCCCGGTGGCCGGGATTGGCTACACCTTC.

This clone was counted a single time. The gene calls are TRBV9 and TRBJ2-2, with TRBD2 matching 7 bases. The length of the CDR3 is 15 residues. After removal of 5 bases from V and 7 bases from J, the junction contained 11 bases not matched to a gene. Germline CDR1 and CDR2: SGDLS and YYNGEE. In nucleotides, the CDR3 is TGTGCCAGCAGTAGCCAACTAGCGCAGGGCGGGGAGCTGTTTTTT. Its protein is CASSSQLAQGGELFF.

The chain carries TRBV5-1 and TRBJ2-7; D is perhaps TRBD2 (5 bases). The CDR3 length is 14 residues. Germline V gene data show CDR1 as SGHRS and CDR2 as YFSETQ. V was trimmed by 9 bases and J by 2 bases, leaving 18 bases between them. Here the CDR3 reads CATHSGLTPYEQYF. The CDR3 coding sequence is TGCGCCACCCACTCGGGGTTAACCCCCTACGAGCAGTACTTC.

The CDR3 reads CASSYPRAGKYEQYF. CDR3 in DNA: TGTGCCAGCAGTTACCCACGGGCCGGGAAGTACGAGCAGTACTTC. V usage is TRBV6-5 and J usage is TRBJ2-7; possible D gene TRBD2, 5 bases. Germline V gene data show CDR1 as MNHEY and CDR2 as SVGAGI. The CDR3 contains 15 residues. The V end was cut by 2 bases, the J end by 4 bases, with 15 bases between.

The gene calls are TRBV19 and TRBJ1-2, with TRBD1 matching 7 bases. The CDR3 contains 14 residues. Germline V lookup: CDR1 LNHDA, CDR2 SQIVND (reference sequence). The V segment lost 5 bases and the J segment 2 bases; nucleotides outside the gene matches: 5. The CDR3 region is CASSPTGINYGYTF. CDR3 in DNA: TGTGCCAGTAGTCCGACAGGGATAAACTATGGCTACACCTTC.

CDR3 sequence: CASKAGSLFNQPQHF. In nucleotides, the CDR3 is TGTGCCAGCAAGGCAGGGTCGTTATTCAATCAGCCCCAGCATTTT. J is TRBJ1-5 and V is TRBV6-5; D perhaps matches TRBD1 (5 bases). This CDR3 has 15 amino acids. Germline values: CDR1 MNHEY, CDR2 SVGAGI. Trimming removed 7 bases from V and 3 bases from J, with 16 bases in between.

CDR3 amino acids: CASSPYEALSGNTIYF. CDR3 nucleotides: TGTGCCAGCAGCCCCTACGAGGCCCTCTCTGGAAACACCATATATTTT. The chain has TRBV4-2 and TRBJ1-3; D unclear. CDR1 is LGHNA, CDR2 YNFKEQ, per germline. Trimming left V 4 bases short and J 0 bases short, with 13 bases between. The CDR3 runs 16 residues.

The chain links TRBV7-9 to TRBJ2-7; 9 bases align to TRBD1. With V trimmed by 4 bases and J by 4 bases, 11 bases remained unmatched. The CDR3 consists of 16 residues. Germline lookup yields CDR1 SEHNR and CDR2 FQNEAQ (reference sequence). The CDR3 bases are TGTGCCAGCAGCTCCTACCCCCGGGACAGGGCTTACGAGCAGTACTTC. It codes for CASSSYPRDRAYEQYF.

V and J are TRBV6-6 and TRBJ2-5; unclear D gene. The V gene's germline CDR1 is MNHNY and CDR2 SVGAGI (reference sequence). The CDR3 is 12 amino acids. Trimming shortened V by 6 bases and J by 8 bases, and 13 bases separated the two germline ends. CDR3 sequence reads: CASSPTTVTQYF. As DNA, the CDR3 is TGTGCCAGCAGCCCCACCACGGTTACCCAGTACTTC.

CDR3 DNA sequence: TGTGCCAGCTCCCGAAGCAGGGATTACGAGCAGTACTTC. Amino acids: CASSRSRDYEQYF. The J gene is TRBJ2-7, the V gene TRBV18; perhaps TRBD1 as D (5 bases). With 6 bases removed from V and 4 bases from J, the gap between germline ends came to 13 bases. The CDR3 is 13 residues long. Germline CDR1 and CDR2: KGHSH and LQKENI.

The V and J genes are TRBV11-1 and TRBJ2-7; possibly TRBD2 for D (6 bases). The CDR3 has 14 residues. V gave up 4 bases and J gave up 3 bases, with 13 bases separating them. Germline values: CDR1 SGHAT, CDR2 FQDESV (reference sequence). In DNA form, the CDR3 reads TGTGCCAGCAGCTCAACCAGGGAGGTCTACGAGCAGTACTTC. This gives the protein CASSSTREVYEQYF.

V usage is TRBV4-2 and J usage is TRBJ2-1, with a possible D match to TRBD2 (6 bases). V gave up 0 bases and J gave up 6 bases, with 9 bases separating them. The CDR3 spans 14 residues. Per germline, CDR1 LGHNA and CDR2 YNFKEQ. This CDR3 is CASSQDGTSNEQFF. The CDR3 bases are TGTGCCAGCAGCCAAGATGGGACTTCCAATGAGCAGTTCTTC.

This clone was seen a few times. V usage is TRBV7-9 and J usage is TRBJ2-3; D is perhaps TRBD2 (6 bases). The CDR3 has 15 amino acids. The germline V gene has CDR1 SEHNR and CDR2 FQNEAQ (reference sequence). The V gene lost 4 bases and the J gene lost 0 bases, with 11 bases spanning the gap. The CDR3 loop is CASSSRLESTDTQYF. The CDR3 DNA reads as TGTGCCAGCAGCTCCCGACTAGAGAGCACAGATACGCAGTATTTT.

The CDR3 spells CASSPQAISSEGYTF. For the CDR3, the DNA is TGTGCCAGCTCACCACAGGCCATATCATCGGAAGGCTACACCTTC. The chain is built from TRBV18 and TRBJ1-2; D remains ambiguous. The CDR3 contains 15 residues. V was trimmed by 1 base and J by 8 bases, leaving 17 bases between them. The germline gives CDR1 KGHSH, CDR2 LQKENI.

In nucleotides, the CDR3 is TGTGCCAGCAGCTTGGTAGACAGGGACGGTAGTGAAGCTTTCTTT. It translates to CASSLVDRDGSEAFF. The chain links TRBV5-6 to TRBJ1-1; 7 nucleotides align to TRBD1. The V segment lost 0 bases and the J segment 7 bases; nucleotides outside the gene matches: 9. CDR3 length equals 15 residues. The germline V gene has CDR1 SGHDT and CDR2 YYEEEE.

The chain links TRBV5-5 to TRBJ1-5; possibly TRBD1 for D (6 bases). The V end was cut by 0 bases, the J end by 2 bases, with 9 bases between. CDR1 SGHKS and CDR2 YYEKEE come from the germline V gene (reference sequence). The length of the CDR3 is 15 residues. This CDR3 is CASSLEGVGNQPQHF. As DNA, the CDR3 is TGTGCCAGCAGCTTGGAGGGGGTAGGCAATCAGCCCCAGCATTTT.

The chain has TRBV7-2 and TRBJ1-2; D call uncertain. There are 12 residues in the CDR3. V shed 6 bases and J shed 1 base, with 6 bases lying between them. Germline V gives CDR1 SGHTA, CDR2 FQGNSA. This CDR3 is CASSSNNYGYTF. CDR3 bases: TGTGCCAGCAGTTCTAATAACTATGGCTACACCTTC.